This T cell receptor (beta chain) is drawn from a study of blood T cell repertoires in COVID-19. For the study at large: The cDNA or gDNA used as material had been derived from T cells, B-cell-depleted T cells, or PBMCs.

Per the original methods: By means of reference gene primer amplification, nucleated cell counts were estimated. The protocol was immunoSEQ multiplex PCR, while the TCRdb copy is restricted to in-frame clones and leaves out a portion. That table gives V, J and clone size, and the DNA gave D and trimming. Of roughly 250,000 clones in the sample, approximately 89% were seen once. This clone has a handful of counts. Trimming took off 3 bases at V and 0 bases at J, with 9 bases between the two ends. Germline V gene sequence: CDR1 DFQATT, CDR2 SNEGSKA (reference sequence). The CDR3 totals 14 residues. This chain connects TRBV20-1 to TRBJ1-3; tentative D call: TRBD1 (6 bases). Input material: peripheral blood. The clonotype originates from a woman between 50 and 59 years old with acute or convalescent COVID-19. CDR3 in amino acids: CSASWDNSGNTIYF. The CDR3, as DNA: TGCAGTGCTAGTTGGGACAACTCTGGAAACACCATATATTTT.